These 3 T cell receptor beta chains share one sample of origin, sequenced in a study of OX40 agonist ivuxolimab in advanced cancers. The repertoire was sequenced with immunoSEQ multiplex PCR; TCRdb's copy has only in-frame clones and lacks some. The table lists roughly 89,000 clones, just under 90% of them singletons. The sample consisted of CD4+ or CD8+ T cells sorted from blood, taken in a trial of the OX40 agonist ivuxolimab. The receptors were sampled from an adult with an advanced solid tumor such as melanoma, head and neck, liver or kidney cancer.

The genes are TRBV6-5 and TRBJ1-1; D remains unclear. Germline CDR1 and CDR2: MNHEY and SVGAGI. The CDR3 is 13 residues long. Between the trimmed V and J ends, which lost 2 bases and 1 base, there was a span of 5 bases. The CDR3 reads CASSYTPNTEAFF. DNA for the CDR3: TGTGCCAGCAGTTACACCCCGAACACTGAAGCTTTCTTT.

CDR3 amino acids: CASSLEGTLPNEQFF. CDR3 in DNA: TGTGCCAGCAGCTTAGAGGGGACTCTCCCCAATGAGCAGTTCTTC. The chain joins TRBV7-2 to TRBJ2-1, with D possibly TRBD2 on 6 matching bases. This CDR3 spans 15 amino acids. CDR1 SGHTA and CDR2 FQGNSA come from the germline V gene. V gave up 1 base and J gave up 6 bases, with 13 bases separating them.

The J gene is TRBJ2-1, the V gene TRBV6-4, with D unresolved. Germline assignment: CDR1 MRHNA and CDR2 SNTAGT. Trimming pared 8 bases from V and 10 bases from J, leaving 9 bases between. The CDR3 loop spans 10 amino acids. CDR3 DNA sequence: TGTGCCAGCCCCCATGGGGAGCAGTTCTTC. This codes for CASPHGEQFF.